This TCR beta chain emerged from a study of T cell responses to AZD1222 COVID-19 vaccine. On this clone: What it binds is not known.

Overall study results and limits: Sampled repertoires all dated from after the peak T cell response. Across spike, vaccine-associated CD4 TCRs were found, dominant at 160-218 and 743-854. Clonal diversity was possibly underestimated; the donors were predominantly white British and more often female.

Some clones are missing from TCRdb's copy, which holds only in-frame ones; the method was immunoSEQ multiplex PCR. Among over 130,000 clones listed, more than 85% were seen once. Trimming removed 6 bases from V and 1 base from J, with 14 bases in between. Germline V gene sequence: CDR1 SGDLS, CDR2 YYNGEE. The CDR3 is 14 amino acids. The clonotype originates from an adult who received the AZD1222 COVID-19 vaccine. This chain links TRBV9 with TRBJ2-7; tentative D call: TRBD1 (6 bases). The starting material was peripheral blood, obtained 28 days after the second AZD1222 dose. The CDR3 region is CASTVGDNSYEQYF. The CDR3 bases are TGTGCCAGCACCGTCGGGGACAATTCCTACGAGCAGTACTTC.